The 29 T cell receptor beta chains reported below all come from one sample, sequenced in a study of PD-1 blockade in classical Hodgkin lymphoma (dated by TCRdb to the early 2020s). Libraries came from the immunoSEQ multiplex PCR assay. In its TCRdb copy, this immuneACCESS table keeps in-frame sequences only and misses some clones. Where compared with another copy, unresolved V genes explain less than half of these, and the others have no known cause. This sample comprises approximately 60,000 clones, 90% of them detected only once. Of the sample, 9.7% falls within the top ten clones. This specimen's time point label, interpreted: cycle 1 day 1 (C1D1), immediately before nivolumab initiation. All trial patients had relapsed after autologous stem cell transplantation, with cohorts A, B and C differing in prior brentuximab vedotin exposure. The material sequenced was peripheral blood mononuclear cells (PBMCs), taken at baseline. The receptors here all came from a human donor with classical Hodgkin lymphoma.

The chain recombines TRBV6-5 with TRBJ1-1; 9 nucleotides line up with TRBD1. V shed 6 bases, J shed 5 bases, and the junction held 4 bases outside the gene matches. CDR1 MNHEY and CDR2 SVGAGI come from the germline V gene. This CDR3 is built from 13 residues. The CDR3 region is CASSPGTGTEAFF. CDR3 DNA: TGTGCCAGCAGCCCCGGGACAGGGACTGAAGCTTTCTTT.

This rearrangement joins TRBV13 to TRBJ2-5, with D uncertain. The CDR3 is made up of 15 amino acids. In germline, CDR1 is PRHDT, CDR2 FYEKMQ (reference sequence). V lost 2 bases and J 0 bases, leaving 10 bases between the germline ends. The CDR3 region is CASSLRLGYQETQYF. CDR3 nucleotides: TGTGCCAGCAGCTTACGGCTGGGCTACCAAGAGACCCAGTACTTC.

CDR3 sequence reads: CASSGAEDNSPLHF. CDR3 DNA: TGTGCCAGCAGTGGGGCGGAAGATAATTCACCCCTCCACTTT. The chain carries TRBV2 and TRBJ1-6; D call uncertain. There are 14 residues in the CDR3. V lost 4 bases and J 5 bases, leaving 9 bases between the germline ends. In germline, CDR1 is SNHLY, CDR2 FYNNEI.

With regard to this clone: Given a far larger clone just one base away, this is likely a sequencing read error. V and J are TRBV4-2 and TRBJ2-5; the D call may be TRBD1 or TRBD2 (5 bases each). The V and J ends lost 0 bases and 4 bases respectively, with 9 bases between them. Germline lookup yields CDR1 LGHNA and CDR2 YNFKEQ. The CDR3 runs 14 residues. The CDR3 loop is CASSQEGDGETQYF. CDR3 sequence (DNA): TGTGCCAGCAGCCAAGAGGGGGATGGAGAGACCCAGTACTTC.

V gene TRBV6-1 combines with J gene TRBJ2-7; D call uncertain. This CDR3 has 15 amino acids. Germline values: CDR1 MNHNS, CDR2 SASEGT. V was pared by 8 bases and J by 6 bases, with 23 bases between. The CDR3 DNA reads TGTGCCAGCCGAGCCTTGGGAACATGGTTTACCGAGCAGTACTTC. Translation: CASRALGTWFTEQYF.

J is TRBJ2-1 and V is TRBV28, with D uncertain. V lost 3 bases and J 5 bases, leaving 11 bases between the germline ends. This CDR3 is 14 amino acids long. CDR1 and CDR2 from the germline V gene are MDHEN and SYDVKM. The CDR3 DNA sequence: TGTGCCAGCAGTTTGGGCAGTATACACAATGAGCAGTTCTTC. It encodes CASSLGSIHNEQFF.

The rearrangement joins TRBV21-1 to TRBJ2-3; whether TRBD2, the table's D call, matches the DNA was not checked. TRBV21-1 is flagged as a pseudogene. This CDR3 is 15 amino acids long. The chain's CDR3 is CASSKSAGGPDTQYF. CDR3 sequence (DNA): TGTGCCAGCAGCAAATCAGCGGGGGGCCCAGATACGCAGTATTTT.

The rearrangement uses TRBV10-3 and TRBJ2-3; TRBD2 matches 11 bases. The CDR3 length is 14 residues. The V gene's germline CDR1 is ENHRY and CDR2 SYGVKD. V was clipped by 9 bases and J by 5 bases; unmatched bases: 7. CDR3 in DNA: TGTGCCATTCGACTAGCGGGACAGGGAGATACGCAGTATTTT. Encoded protein: CAIRLAGQGDTQYF.

This sequence joins TRBV7-6 and TRBJ2-5, with 10 positions matching TRBD2. The CDR3 has 18 residues. Germline CDR1 reads SGHVS; CDR2 reads FNYEAQ. The V segment lost 0 bases and the J segment 3 bases; nucleotides outside the gene matches: 10. The CDR3 protein is CASSLAKAGGPGEETQYF. The CDR3 coding sequence is TGTGCCAGCAGCTTAGCGAAAGCGGGGGGGCCTGGGGAAGAGACCCAGTACTTC.

The chain links TRBV7-9 to TRBJ2-1; D is tentatively TRBD1 or TRBD2 (6 bases each). From germline, CDR1 is SEHNR and CDR2 FQNEAQ (reference sequence). This CDR3 has 16 amino acids. V lost 2 bases, J lost 2 bases, and 13 bases lay in between. The CDR3 DNA reads as TGTGCCAGCAGCTTAAGAGTCGGGGGCACCTACAATGAGCAGTTCTTC. Its translation is CASSLRVGGTYNEQFF.

The chain carries TRBV28 and TRBJ1-5; 7 bases match TRBD1. The germline CDR1 and CDR2 sequences are MDHEN and SYDVKM. This CDR3 comprises 16 residues. Losses at the gene ends were 2 bases for V and 5 bases for J; bases not matched to a gene: 9. This CDR3 reads CASSLAKTGFDQPQHF. The DNA for the CDR3 is TGTGCCAGCAGTTTAGCTAAGACAGGGTTCGATCAGCCCCAGCATTTT.

This rearrangement joins TRBV29-1 to TRBJ2-3; 7 nucleotides match TRBD2. The CDR3 is 14 amino acids. With 8 bases clipped from V and 2 bases from J, the junction kept 10 bases outside the gene matches. Per the germline V gene, CDR1 is SQVTM and CDR2 is ANQGSEA. The CDR3, as DNA: TGCAGCTATTTACGGGAGGTCAACACAGATACGCAGTATTTT. Encoded protein: CSYLREVNTDTQYF.

The chain employs TRBV4-1 and TRBJ1-5; D possibly corresponds to TRBD1 (5 bases). This CDR3 is built from 15 residues. The V end was cut by 5 bases, the J end by 5 bases, with 16 bases between. Germline V gives CDR1 MGHRA, CDR2 YSYEKL. The CDR3 region is CASSFGTGWDQPQHF. The CDR3 nucleotides read TGCGCCAGCAGCTTCGGGACGGGATGGGATCAGCCCCAGCATTTT.

This clone showed up just a few times. V usage is TRBV7-8 and J usage is TRBJ1-3; D call uncertain. Germline V gene data show CDR1 as SGHVS and CDR2 as FQNEAQ. Trimming removed 1 base at V and 6 bases at J, with 10 bases between. The CDR3 is 14 amino acids. The CDR3 sequence is CASSLGSLANTIYF. The CDR3 nucleotides read TGTGCCAGCAGCTTAGGGTCGTTAGCAAACACCATATATTTT.

This clone was seen once. The chain combines TRBV7-6 with TRBJ1-4, with D unclear. Germline lookup yields CDR1 SGHVS and CDR2 FNYEAQ. V was shortened by 0 bases and J by 3 bases, with 11 bases between the two germline ends. The CDR3 length is 16 residues. This CDR3 reads CASSLARGLPNEKLFF. CDR3 coding DNA: TGTGCCAGCAGCTTAGCGCGGGGATTGCCTAATGAAAAACTGTTTTTT.

The chain combines TRBV7-3 with TRBJ1-1; no firm D call. CDR3 size: 15 residues. The germline V gene has CDR1 SGHTA and CDR2 FQGTGA. V shed 1 base and J shed 2 bases, with 11 bases lying between them. CDR3 nucleotide sequence: TGTGCCAGCAGCTTAATGGTCGGTGGAAACACTGAAGCTTTCTTT. It specifies CASSLMVGGNTEAFF. The full variable domain, its missing parts supplied by reference TRBV7-3 and TRBJ1-1, is GAGVSQTPSNKVTEKGKYVELRCDPISGHTALYWYRQSLGQGPEFLIYFQGTGAADDSGLPNDRFFAVRPEGSVSTLKIQRTERGDSAVYLCASSLMVGGNTEAFFGQGTRLTVV.

The chain uses TRBV10-3 and TRBJ2-2, with D unclear. Germline CDR1 ENHRY, CDR2 SYGVKD. V gave up 2 bases and J gave up 2 bases, with 6 bases separating them. The CDR3 is 14 amino acids. Here the CDR3 DNA reads TGTGCCATCAGTGAGACAGCCAACACCGGGGAGCTGTTTTTT. Encoded protein: CAISETANTGELFF.

The DNA for the CDR3 is TGTGCCAGCAGCCATAGGGGAGGGTTAGACAATGAGCAGTTCTTC. It translates to CASSHRGGLDNEQFF. This rearrangement joins TRBV7-9 to TRBJ2-1, with 7 bases aligning to TRBD2. The CDR3 has 15 amino acids. The trim removed 5 bases at V and 5 bases at J, leaving 9 bases unmatched. Germline values: CDR1 SEHNR, CDR2 FQNEAQ (reference sequence).

The V and J genes are TRBV6-1 and TRBJ1-1; 8 bases fit TRBD1. V lost 5 bases and J lost 7; bases outside the gene matches: 6. This CDR3 has 13 residues. Germline V gene sequence: CDR1 MNHNS, CDR2 SASEGT. As DNA, the CDR3 is TGTGCCAGCAGTTTGAACAGGGGGGATGAAGCTTTCTTT. Amino acids: CASSLNRGDEAFF.

This sequence joins TRBV5-6 and TRBJ2-5; D gene uncertain. V was trimmed by 0 bases and J by 4 bases, leaving 10 bases between them. Germline CDR1 is SGHDT and CDR2 is YYEEEE. CDR3 size: 14 residues. CDR3 sequence (DNA): TGTGCCAGCAGCTTGGTGGGCGGTGGAGAGACCCAGTACTTC. It encodes CASSLVGGGETQYF.

V and J are TRBV2 and TRBJ2-5, with no clear D. CDR1 is SNHLY, CDR2 FYNNEI, per germline. Trimming took 7 bases from V and 2 from J, leaving 11 bases between them. The CDR3 totals 13 residues. Here the CDR3 DNA reads TGTGCCAGCACCGTAGTGCTTCAAGAGACCCAGTACTTC. Residues: CASTVVLQETQYF. Based on the CDR3 plus reference TRBV2 and TRBJ2-5, the full variable domain is EPEVTQTPSHQVTQMGQEVILRCVPISNHLYFYWYRQILGQKVEFLVSFYNNEISEKSEIFDDQFSVERPDGSNFTLKIRSTKLEDSAMYFCASTVVLQETQYFGPGTRLLVL.

This chain connects TRBV29-1 to TRBJ1-2; D is possibly TRBD1 (6 bases). Trimming shortened V by 6 bases and J by 3 bases, and 23 bases separated the two germline ends. This CDR3 has 16 residues. Germline assignment: CDR1 SQVTM and CDR2 ANQGSEA. The CDR3 spells CSVLHTTSSGDYGYTF. CDR3 in DNA: TGCAGCGTCCTACACACGACCTCCTCAGGGGACTATGGCTACACCTTC.

The genes are TRBV7-9 and TRBJ2-7; no definite D call. The CDR3 has 12 amino acids. Trimming left V 1 base short and J 7 bases short, with 8 bases between. Germline assignment: CDR1 SEHNR and CDR2 FQNEAQ (reference sequence). DNA for the CDR3: TGTGCCAGCAGCTTAGTGGGGTGGGAGCAGTACTTC. Its protein product is CASSLVGWEQYF.

V gene TRBV2 combines with J gene TRBJ1-6; 7 bases align to TRBD1. CDR1 and CDR2 from the germline V gene are SNHLY and FYNNEI. This CDR3 has 14 amino acids. With 2 bases clipped from V and 10 bases from J, the junction kept 5 bases outside the gene matches. The CDR3 region has the DNA TGTGCCAGCAGTGAAAGTCGGACAGGATCACCCCTCCACTTT. Translated, it gives CASSESRTGSPLHF.

CDR3 in DNA: TGTGCCAGCAGCCCCGGACAGAACACAGATACGCAGTATTTT. It encodes CASSPGQNTDTQYF. The V call is TRBV5-4, the J call TRBJ2-3; weak D call: TRBD1 (6 bases). Trimming took off 4 bases at V and 2 bases at J, with 11 bases between the two ends. The CDR3 runs 14 residues. CDR1 and CDR2 from the germline V gene are SGHNT and YYREEE (reference sequence).

For this clone: In the same sample, other DNA sequences code for this CDR3. The rearrangement uses TRBV6-5 and TRBJ2-7; unclear D gene. CDR1 and CDR2 from the germline V gene are MNHEY and SVGAGI. The germline V and J ends were trimmed by 6 bases and 4 bases, with 7 bases remaining between them. The CDR3 spans 11 residues. CDR3 DNA: TGTGCCAGCAGAAGGCTTTACGAGCAGTACTTC. Translation: CASRRLYEQYF.

The genes are TRBV5-1 and TRBJ2-7, with D uncertain. In germline, CDR1 is SGHRS, CDR2 YFSETQ. The CDR3 loop spans 14 amino acids. Trimming removed 0 bases from V and 0 bases from J, with 7 bases in between. CDR3 sequence reads: CASSLEATSYEQYF. Written as DNA, the CDR3 is TGCGCCAGCAGCTTGGAGGCTACCTCCTACGAGCAGTACTTC.

The V and J genes are TRBV10-1 and TRBJ2-5; D gene unclear. The CDR3 is 15 amino acids. Germline V CDR1 and CDR2: WNHNN, SYGVQD (reference sequence). Trimming shortened V by 0 bases and J by 5 bases, and 13 bases separated the two germline ends. The CDR3 DNA sequence: TGCGCCAGCAGTGAGTCTGTGGGAAGTGGGGAGACCCAGTACTTC. This encodes CASSESVGSGETQYF.

The chain couples TRBV9 to TRBJ2-3; the D call may be TRBD1 or TRBD2 (6 bases each). The CDR3 sequence is 11 residues long. V was clipped by 2 bases and J by 9 bases, with 7 bases between them. Germline loops: CDR1 SGDLS, CDR2 YYNGEE. The CDR3: CASSVGGTQYF. CDR3 DNA: TGTGCCAGCAGCGTGGGGGGCACGCAGTATTTT. Full variable domain (missing parts from reference TRBV9 and TRBJ2-3): DSGVTQTPKHLITATGQRVTLRCSPRSGDLSVYWYQQSLDQGLQFLIQYYNGEERAKGNILERFSAQQFPDLHSELNLSSLELGDSALYFCASSVGGTQYFGPGTRLTVL.